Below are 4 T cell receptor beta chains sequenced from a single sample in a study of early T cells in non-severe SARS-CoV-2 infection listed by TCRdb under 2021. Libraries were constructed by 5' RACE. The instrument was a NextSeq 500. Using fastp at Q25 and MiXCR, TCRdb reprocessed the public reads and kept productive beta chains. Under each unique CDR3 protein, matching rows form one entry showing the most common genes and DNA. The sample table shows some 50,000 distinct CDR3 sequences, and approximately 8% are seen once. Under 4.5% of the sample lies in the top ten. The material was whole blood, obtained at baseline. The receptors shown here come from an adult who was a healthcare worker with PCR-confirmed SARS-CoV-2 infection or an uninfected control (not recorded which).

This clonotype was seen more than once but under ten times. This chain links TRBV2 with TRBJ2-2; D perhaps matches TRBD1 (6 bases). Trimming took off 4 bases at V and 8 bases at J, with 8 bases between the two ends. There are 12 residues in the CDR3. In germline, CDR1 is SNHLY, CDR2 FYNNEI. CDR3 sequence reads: CASSGDRGELFF. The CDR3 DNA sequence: TGTGCCAGCAGTGGCGACAGGGGGGAGCTGTTTTTT.

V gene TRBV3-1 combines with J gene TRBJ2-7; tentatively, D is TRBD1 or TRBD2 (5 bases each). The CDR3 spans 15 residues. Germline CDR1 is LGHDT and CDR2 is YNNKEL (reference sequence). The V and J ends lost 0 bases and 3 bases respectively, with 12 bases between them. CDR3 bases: TGTGCCAGCAGCCAAGATATCGGGGCTCGCTACGAGCAGTACTTC. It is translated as CASSQDIGARYEQYF.

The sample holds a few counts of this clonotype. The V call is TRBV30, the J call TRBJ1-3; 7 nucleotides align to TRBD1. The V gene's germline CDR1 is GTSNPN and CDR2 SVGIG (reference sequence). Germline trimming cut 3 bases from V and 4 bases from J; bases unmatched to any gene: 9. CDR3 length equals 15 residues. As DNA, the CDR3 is TGTGCCTGGAGGCCGCCCGACAGGGTCGGAAACACCATATATTTT. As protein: CAWRPPDRVGNTIYF.

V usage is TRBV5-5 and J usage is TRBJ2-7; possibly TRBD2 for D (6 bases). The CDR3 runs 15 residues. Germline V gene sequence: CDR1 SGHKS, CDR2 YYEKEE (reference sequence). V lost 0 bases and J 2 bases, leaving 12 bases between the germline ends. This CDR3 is CASSLVRGSPYEQYF. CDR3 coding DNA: TGTGCCAGCAGCTTGGTACGGGGGTCCCCCTACGAGCAGTACTTC. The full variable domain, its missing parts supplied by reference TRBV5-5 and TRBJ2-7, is DAGVTQSPTHLIKTRGQQVTLRCSPISGHKSVSWYQQVLGQGPQFIFQYYEKEERGRGNFPDRFSARQFPNYSSELNVNALLLGDSALYLCASSLVRGSPYEQYFGPGTRLTVT.